The clone carrying this TCR beta chain showed up many times. The antigen is not known. The CDR3 totals 16 residues. With 0 bases clipped from V and 4 bases from J, the junction kept 2 bases outside the gene matches. From germline, CDR1 is MNHEY and CDR2 SVGEGT. This sample was included in a study of T-cell reconstitution after alpha-beta-depleted transplantation in children. General study findings and limits: T-cell counts and diversity at one year following transplant were attributed mainly to newly produced T cells. Two months or so post-transplant, alpha-beta T cells reportedly derived from several hundred expanded graft clones. Surviving recipient T cells and intrathymic progenitors accounted for some patients' high TCRbeta diversity at day 60.

TCRbeta library preparation incorporated unique molecular identifiers. A single record per CDR3 protein comes from TCRdb applying MiXCR to the PCR reads. The sample yields 210,000 or so distinct CDR3 sequences, approximately 11% seen once. The sequence was obtained from a child younger than two with acute myeloid leukemia, due to receive a stem cell transplant. The chain links TRBV6-2 or TRBV6-3 to TRBJ2-7; 14 positions agree with TRBD2. This sample comprised PBMCs, obtained before TCRalphabeta/CD19-depleted stem cell transplant. This CDR3 reads CASSYSRTSGRYEQYF. In DNA, the CDR3 is TGTGCCAGCAGTTACTCCAGGACTAGCGGGAGGTACGAGCAGTACTTC.